What follows are 25 T cell receptor beta chains derived from one specimen sequenced in a study of CD8 T cells in Susac syndrome. RNA totalling about 0.5 to 1 ug underwent reverse transcription with random hexamers. From the immunoSEQ multiplex PCR reads, TCRdb called clonotypes with MiXCR, one entry per CDR3 protein. Of roughly 190,000 distinct CDR3 sequences listed, about 93% were seen once; the top ten hold approximately 0.098%. The sample taken for sequencing was CD4+ T cells from PBMCs. The origin of the receptors is a human donor in good health.

The chain recombines TRBV28 with TRBJ2-3, with 15 positions matching TRBD2. Germline assignment: CDR1 MDHEN and CDR2 SYDVKM. The CDR3 is 18 amino acids. The V gene end was trimmed by 2 bases and the J gene end by 2 bases; junction bases not matched to a gene: 5. The CDR3 spells CASSLTGLAGGLTDTQYF. The CDR3 nucleotides are TGTGCCAGCAGTTTAACGGGACTAGCGGGGGGCCTCACAGATACGCAGTATTTT.

The chain couples TRBV20-1 to TRBJ2-7; D may be TRBD2 (6 bases). Trimming shortened V by 4 bases and J by 2 bases, and 15 bases separated the two germline ends. CDR1 and CDR2 from the germline V gene are DFQATT and SNEGSKA (reference sequence). The CDR3 contains 14 residues. In DNA form, the CDR3 reads TGCAGTGCTATACAGCCAGGGAGGCCCTACGAGCAGTACGTC. Protein sequence: CSAIQPGRPYEQYV.

This rearrangement joins TRBV29-1 to TRBJ1-4; D gene unclear. Germline V CDR1 and CDR2: SQVTM, ANQGSEA. The V end lost 5 bases, the J end lost 2 bases, and 12 bases lay between the germline ends. The CDR3 runs to 14 residues. The CDR3 coding sequence is TGCAGCGTTCGGAGAGGGTCGACTAATGAAAAACTGTTTTTT. It yields the protein CSVRRGSTNEKLFF.

The chain combines TRBV12-3 or TRBV12-4 with TRBJ2-2; D might be TRBD2 (7 bases). V dropped 7 bases and J dropped 5 bases, with 17 bases sitting between them. The CDR3 contains 15 residues. Written as DNA, the CDR3 is TGTGCCAGCACCAAGTGGGGGGGCCGGACCGGGGAGCTGTTTTTT. Amino acids: CASTKWGGRTGELFF.

The rearrangement joins TRBV30 to TRBJ2-1, with 8 bases matching TRBD1. CDR3 length equals 13 residues. In germline, CDR1 is GTSNPN, CDR2 SVGIG (reference sequence). Trimming took 5 bases from V and 1 from J; bases not matched to a gene: 1. CDR3 region: CAWDRGSYNEQFF. CDR3 sequence (DNA): TGTGCCTGGGACAGGGGTTCCTACAATGAGCAGTTCTTC.

This chain joins TRBV3-1 and TRBJ2-1, with D hard to call. CDR3 length: 15 residues. CDR1 is LGHDT and CDR2 is YNNKEL in the germline V gene (reference sequence). Trimming shortened V by 6 bases and J by 0 bases, and 12 bases separated the two germline ends. CDR3 loop: CASRNSESSYNEQFF. The DNA for the CDR3 is TGTGCCAGCAGGAACAGTGAAAGCTCCTACAATGAGCAGTTCTTC.

The rearrangement uses TRBV6-5 and TRBJ1-5; maybe TRBD1 (5 bases). The V gene's germline CDR1 is MNHEY and CDR2 SVGAGI. This CDR3 is built from 15 residues. Trimming cost V 6 bases and J 0 bases, with 12 bases left between them. The CDR3 bases are TGTGCCAGCAGGCTCCGGGACGTTAGCAATCAGCCCCAGCATTTT. It yields the protein CASRLRDVSNQPQHF.

V and J are TRBV30 and TRBJ2-5, with D possibly called TRBD1 or TRBD2 (5 bases each). The length of the CDR3 is 14 residues. Germline assignment: CDR1 GTSNPN and CDR2 SVGIG (reference sequence). Trimming took 2 bases from V and 5 from J, leaving 15 bases between them. CDR3 in amino acids: CAWSWGKATETQYF. Here the CDR3 DNA reads TGTGCCTGGAGTTGGGGGAAGGCAACCGAGACCCAGTACTTC.

V gene TRBV28 combines with J gene TRBJ1-3; 8 nucleotides align to TRBD1. Trimming cost V 6 bases and J 4 bases; bases outside gene matches: 8. The length of the CDR3 is 15 residues. Germline CDR1 reads MDHEN; CDR2 reads SYDVKM. The DNA for the CDR3 is TGTGCCAGCAGCGAAAGTTGGACAGGGGGAAACACCATATATTTT. Translating it yields CASSESWTGGNTIYF. The full variable domain, with the rest looked up from reference TRBV28 and TRBJ1-3, is DVKVTQSSRYLVKRTGEKVFLECVQDMDHENMFWYRQDPGLGLRLIYFSYDVKMKEKGDIPEGYSVSREKKERFSLILESASTNQTSMYLCASSESWTGGNTIYFGEGSWLTVV.

This clonotype was counted a single time. The CDR3 reads CASSPLDRTTKQYF. The DNA of the CDR3 is TGTGCCAGCAGTCCATTGGACAGGACGACGAAGCAGTACTTC. The genes are TRBV12-3 or TRBV12-4 and TRBJ2-7; the match to TRBD1 covers 7 bases. This CDR3 spans 14 amino acids. Germline trimming cut 5 bases from V and 8 bases from J; bases unmatched to any gene: 12.

The chain carries TRBV12-3 or TRBV12-4 and TRBJ1-4; D is ambiguous. The ends were cut back, 1 base at V and 8 bases at J, with 5 bases in the middle. This CDR3 region has 12 residues. CDR3 in amino acids: CASSLVREKLFF. Written as DNA, the CDR3 is TGTGCCAGCAGTTTAGTGCGCGAAAAACTGTTTTTT.

The gene calls are TRBV9 and TRBJ2-3; D is perhaps TRBD1 or TRBD2 (5 bases each). Germline V lookup: CDR1 SGDLS, CDR2 YYNGEE. The CDR3 is 14 amino acids. The ends were cut back, 2 bases at V and 4 bases at J, with 11 bases in the middle. The CDR3 protein is CASSVQGVADTQYF. The CDR3 nucleotides read TGTGCCAGCAGCGTTCAGGGAGTAGCAGATACGCAGTATTTT. The whole variable domain, filled in from reference TRBV9 and TRBJ2-3, reads DSGVTQTPKHLITATGQRVTLRCSPRSGDLSVYWYQQSLDQGLQFLIQYYNGEERAKGNILERFSAQQFPDLHSELNLSSLELGDSALYFCASSVQGVADTQYFGPGTRLTVL.

The count of this clonotype is one. The chain employs TRBV5-1 and TRBJ2-3; 8 nucleotides agree with TRBD1. Looked up from germline, CDR1 is SGHRS and CDR2 is YFSETQ. The trim removed 6 bases at V and 1 base at J, leaving 19 bases unmatched. The CDR3 spans 19 residues. The CDR3 DNA reads as TGCGCCAGCAACAGGGGGTCGCCGAGAAGCAGGGGTGGCACAGATACGCAGTATTTT. Encoded protein: CASNRGSPRSRGGTDTQYF.

This chain uses TRBV6-1 with TRBJ2-7; unclear D gene. The CDR3 length is 15 residues. The V end lost 4 bases, the J end lost 1 base, and 14 bases lay between the germline ends. Germline V gene lookup returns CDR1 MNHNS and CDR2 SASEGT. The CDR3 DNA is TGTGCCAGCAGTGTATTAGACCGGCAGTCCTACGAGCAGTACGTC. Its protein product is CASSVLDRQSYEQYV.

V is TRBV12-3 or TRBV12-4 and J is TRBJ1-5, with 10 bases matching TRBD1. CDR3 size: 15 residues. Losses at the gene ends were 3 bases for V and 5 bases for J; bases not matched to a gene: 4. CDR3 sequence (DNA): TGTGCCAGCAGTTTGGGGGACAGGGGAGATCAGCCCCAGCATTTT. Translating it yields CASSLGDRGDQPQHF.

This sequence joins TRBV28 and TRBJ2-5; D perhaps matches TRBD1 (5 bases). This CDR3 is 12 amino acids long. Germline values: CDR1 MDHEN, CDR2 SYDVKM. V lost 1 base, J lost 12 bases, and 12 bases lay in between. Here the CDR3 DNA reads TGTGCCAGCAGTTTATCCCACAGGCCAAAGTACTTC. This encodes CASSLSHRPKYF.

This sequence joins TRBV4-2 and TRBJ1-1; no firm D call. The CDR3 is 15 amino acids. From germline, CDR1 is LGHNA and CDR2 YNFKEQ. Deletions cut 5 bases from V and 1 base from J, with 14 bases between. The CDR3: CASSSQASGNTEAFF. The CDR3, as DNA: TGTGCCAGCAGCTCTCAGGCCTCGGGGAACACTGAAGCTTTCTTT.

The chain has TRBV5-1 and TRBJ1-5, with a tentative D call TRBD1 (5 bases). Trimming pared 7 bases from V and 6 bases from J, leaving 14 bases between. This CDR3 comprises 13 residues. The germline V gene encodes CDR1 SGHRS and CDR2 YFSETQ. CDR3 sequence (DNA): TGCGCCAGCGCCCAGGGAGGTGGTCAGCCCCAGCATTTT. This encodes CASAQGGGQPQHF.

V gene TRBV25-1 combines with J gene TRBJ2-3; 9 nucleotides agree with TRBD1. CDR3 size: 13 residues. With V trimmed by 7 bases and J by 4 bases, 3 bases remained unmatched. The germline V gene encodes CDR1 MGHDK and CDR2 SYGVNS. As DNA, the CDR3 is TGTGCCAGCAAGGGACAGGGATCAGATACGCAGTATTTT. The encoded protein is CASKGQGSDTQYF.

As regards this clonotype: Its ends do not fully match the called genes, so a read error is possible. The chain employs TRBV5-1 and TRBJ1-1; no firm D call. The CDR3 length is 13 residues. Germline-derived CDR1 and CDR2 are SGHRS and YFSETQ. The DNA of the CDR3 is TGTGCCAGCAGCTTAGACCTGAACACTGAAGCTTTCTTT. Protein sequence: CASSLDLNTEAFF.

This chain links TRBV7-3 with TRBJ2-1; D is undetermined. The CDR3 totals 15 residues. V dropped 4 bases and J dropped 2 bases, with 12 bases sitting between them. Per the germline V gene, CDR1 is SGHTA and CDR2 is FQGTGA. CDR3 sequence reads: CASSSTSLPYNEQFF. CDR3 DNA: TGTGCCAGCAGCTCCACGTCTCTCCCCTACAATGAGCAGTTCTTC.

This clonotype was observed a single time. The V gene is TRBV14, the J gene TRBJ2-1, with no clear D. Germline values: CDR1 SGHDN, CDR2 FVKESK. CDR3 size: 13 residues. V dropped 0 bases and J dropped 4 bases, with 4 bases sitting between them. CDR3 nucleotide sequence: TGTGCCAGCAGCCAAGATTGGTACAATGAGCAGTTCTTC. Translation gives CASSQDWYNEQFF.

This clonotype was detected only a few times. The rearrangement joins TRBV5-1 to TRBJ2-3; 7 bases are a match to TRBD2. The CDR3 has 13 residues. The V gene's germline CDR1 is SGHRS and CDR2 YFSETQ. With 4 bases clipped from V and 5 bases from J, the junction kept 4 bases outside the gene matches. The CDR3 spells CASSRGEKDTQYF. As DNA, the CDR3 is TGCGCCAGCAGCCGGGGGGAAAAAGATACGCAGTATTTT.

The chain carries TRBV7-9 and TRBJ2-3; possible D gene TRBD2, 5 bases. Germline V gene data show CDR1 as SEHNR and CDR2 as FQNEAQ (reference sequence). The CDR3 has 13 amino acids. Trimming cost V 1 base and J 5 bases, with 7 bases left between them. CDR3 coding DNA: TGTGCCAGCAGCTTAGATGGAGGAGATACGCAGTATTTT. It specifies CASSLDGGDTQYF.

This clonotype occurred once. The chain uses TRBV29-1 and TRBJ2-7, with 9 positions matching TRBD2. This CDR3 spans 14 amino acids. V lost 4 bases and J lost 3; bases outside the gene matches: 7. From germline, CDR1 is SQVTM and CDR2 ANQGSEA. Here the CDR3 DNA reads TGCAGCGTTGTAGGCGGGGGGGCAAACTACGAGCAGTACTTC. The encoded protein is CSVVGGGANYEQYF.